The sequence of this T cell receptor (beta chain) was determined in a study of blood T cell repertoires in COVID-19 (TCRdb year 2020). Turning to the overall study: Collaborator samples came from the United States, Italy and Spain and covered acute and convalescent phases of COVID-19. The prospective study material was composed of cDNA or gDNA derived from T cells, B-cell-depleted T cells, or PBMCs. Deeply sampled blood TCRbeta repertoires from subjects exposed to, actively infected with, or recovered from COVID-19 were included in the dataset. A freely available public database, intended as a resource for researchers studying the immune response to SARS-CoV-2, is where the repertoires were released. The samples were drawn from two sources: the first 160 participants of the ongoing ImmuneRACE study, and over 1,000 subjects contributed by 6 global collaborators. The sample metadata nearly always contained a de-identified subject ID, COVID-19 status, age in years and sex. Where available, HLA class I and class II types were taken from metadata supplied by the sample provider and were not determined by assay-based typing.

Enrolling through a virtual design, the prospective study's participants ranged in age from roughly 18 to 90 years and lived across 24 United States geographic areas. To assign participants to cohorts, the prospective study relied on clinical history that participants themselves reported in a screening survey and a study questionnaire. Recovered participants in ImmuneRACE Cohort 3 were defined as having two consecutive negative NP/OP PCR tests, clearance from a healthcare professional, or resolution of symptoms. Each participant in the prospective study had whole blood, serum and a nasopharyngeal or oropharyngeal swab collected by mobile phlebotomists. Additional blood draws and questionnaires over an approximately two-month period could optionally be provided by prospective study participants. Before DNA extraction, blood samples from the prospective study were shipped at room temperature or frozen.

A note on this clone: What antigen it recognizes has not been identified. Base qualities are not at hand, and no much larger clone is one base apart.

The germline V gene encodes CDR1 MNHEY and CDR2 SMNVEV (reference sequence). V is cut by 0 bases and J by 2 bases, and the space between the germline ends is 8 bases. The CDR3 covers 14 residues, taking in both the cysteine and the phenylalanine. Here the CDR3 DNA is all that survives: 42 bases in frame from base 1. What the study reported, not specific to this receptor: The quantity of clinical and demographic metadata differed by source and by participant and was supplied without curation.

The immunoSEQ Assay, a bias-controlled multiplex PCR, was used to amplify TCRbeta CDR3 regions from genomic DNA. Concerning the study's data processing: The number of nucleated cells in each sample was estimated by amplification of reference gene primers within the assay. To quantify the absolute abundance of each unique TCRbeta CDR3 rearrangement, sequence reads were collapsed and filtered. Productive Simpson clonality was computed per sample as the square root of Simpson's diversity index over productive rearrangements. Drawn from immuneACCESS, this table holds only the in-frame rearrangements with V and J called that TCRdb kept. Clones are partly lost; checked studies trace under half to an unresolved V gene and leave the rest unexplained. Clone size and the V and J calls come from that table; the DNA yielded D and trimming. Across this sample there are some 150,000 clones, with approximately 91% seen only once. More than 0.75% of the sample is held by the ten biggest clonotypes.

Sequenced material: PBMCs or T cells enriched from blood (not recorded which). This sequence originates from a woman aged 18-30 years who had recovered from COVID-19. The chain links TRBV27 with TRBJ2-7, with no reliable assignment of the D segment. The nucleotide sequence reads as follows: TGTGCCAGCAGTTTATCGGGCAGCCCCTACGAGCAGTACTTC. Translated, this is CASSLSGSPYEQYF.